What follows is one T cell receptor beta chain and its context. In the study's own analysis: Reference gene primers were amplified, and this amplification served to estimate nucleated cell counts. Assay: immunoSEQ multiplex PCR; the TCRdb copy retains only in-frame clones and omits some. V, J and clone size were drawn from that table, and D and trimming were deduced from the DNA. The repertoire holds about 94,000 clones, around 87% seen once, with 6% to 9.5% in the top ten. The data originate from a study of blood T cell repertoires in COVID-19. Overall study: Donors in the United States, Italy and Spain gave samples during acute or convalescent COVID-19. Nucleic acid was either cDNA or gDNA, and it came from T cells, B-cell-depleted T cells, or PBMCs.

The V end lost 5 bases, the J end lost 6 bases, and 10 bases lay between the germline ends. The V gene's germline CDR1 is MDHEN and CDR2 SYDVKM. This CDR3 region has 12 residues. The sequence was obtained from a human donor with acute or convalescent COVID-19. The donor label of this sample is uncertain. Input material: peripheral blood. V and J are TRBV28 and TRBJ1-1; tentatively, D is TRBD1 (6 bases). In nucleotides, the CDR3 is TGTGCCAGCAGTCTGGGACACCCTGAAGCTTTCTTT. Translated: CASSLGHPEAFF.